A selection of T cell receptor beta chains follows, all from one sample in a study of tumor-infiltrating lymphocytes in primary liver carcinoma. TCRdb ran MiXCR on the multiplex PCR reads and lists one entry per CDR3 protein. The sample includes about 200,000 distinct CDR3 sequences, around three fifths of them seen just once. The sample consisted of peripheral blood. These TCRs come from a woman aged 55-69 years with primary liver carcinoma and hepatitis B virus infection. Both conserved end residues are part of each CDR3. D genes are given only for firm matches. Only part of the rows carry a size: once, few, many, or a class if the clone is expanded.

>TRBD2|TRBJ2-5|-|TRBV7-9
TGTGCCAGCAGCGTAAACGGGAGGCAAGAGACCCAGTACTTC
CASSVNGRQETQYF
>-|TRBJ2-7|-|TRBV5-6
TGTGCCAGCAGCCCCGTCGGTGGCAGAGGCCGCTACGAGCAGTACTTC
CASSPVGGRGRYEQYF
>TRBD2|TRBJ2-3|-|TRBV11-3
TGCGCCAGCAGCCGTTGCGTAGCGGGAGAAGATAGCACAGATACACAGTATTTT
CASSRCVAGEDSTDTQYF
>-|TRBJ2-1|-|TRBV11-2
TGTGCCAGCAGCCACGATGAGCAGTTCTTC
CASSHDEQFF
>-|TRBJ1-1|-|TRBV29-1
TGCAGCGTTGATGGACGGAGGGCTAGCACTGAAGCTTTCTTT
CSVDGRRASTEAFF
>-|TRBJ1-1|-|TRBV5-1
TGCGCCAGCAGCTTGAGGACGTCCAACACTGAAGCTTTCTTT
CASSLRTSNTEAFF
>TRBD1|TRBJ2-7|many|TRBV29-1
TGCAGCGTTGGCCCAGGGGGCGCTGGCTCCTACGAGCAGTACTTC
CSVGPGGAGSYEQYF
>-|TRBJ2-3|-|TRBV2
TGTGCCAGCGTTGGAGCGTGGGCCACAGATACGCAGTATTTT
CASVGAWATDTQYF
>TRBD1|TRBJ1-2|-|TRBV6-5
TGTGTCGGGAATCAGGGGCAGGGGGACTATGGCTACACCTTC
CVGNQGQGDYGYTF
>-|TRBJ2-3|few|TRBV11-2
TGTGTCAGCAGCTTAGACGGGGCTGATACGCAGTATTTT
CVSSLDGADTQYF
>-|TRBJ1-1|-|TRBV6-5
TGTGCCAGCAGTTCGGGCACAGGCAGGAACACTGAAGCTTTCTTT
CASSSGTGRNTEAFF
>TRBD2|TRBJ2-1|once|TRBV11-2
TGTGTCAGCAGCTCCAGCGGGAGTTCTTACAATGAGCAGTTCTTC
CVSSSSGSSYNEQFF
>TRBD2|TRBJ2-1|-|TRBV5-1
TGCGCCAACAGCTTGGACGCAGCGGGAGTTTATGAGCAGTTCTTC
CANSLDAAGVYEQFF
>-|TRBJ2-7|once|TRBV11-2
TGTGCCAGCAGCTCAGGGGACGGGAGCTCCTACGAGCAGTACTTC
CASSSGDGSSYEQYF
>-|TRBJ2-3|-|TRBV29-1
TGCAGCGTCGATGGCTGGAGCACAGATACGCAGTATTTT
CSVDGWSTDTQYF
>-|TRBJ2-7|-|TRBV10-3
TGTGCCTCTCGGTCGGGGACGGGAGAAAAAGGAACCCACGAGCAGTGCTTC
CASRSGTGEKGTHEQCF